Listed below are T cell receptor beta chains from one sample, sequenced in a study of Ad26.COV2.S vaccination and SARS-CoV-2 variants. Sequencing used immunoSEQ multiplex PCR; TCRdb keeps in-frame clones, though not all of them. Seen here are about 180,000 clones, approximately 90% observed once, and the top ten hold approximately 6%. This material consisted of peripheral blood, taken after recovery from COVID-19. Source of these receptors: a human donor who had recovered from COVID-19. The CDR3 runs from the conserved cysteine through the conserved F or W. A D gene is named only where the DNA matches it firmly. Where a row states a size, it is once, few, many or the class of an expanded clone; other rows omit it.

j_call: TRBJ2-7; clone_size: NA; d_call: NA; v_call: TRBV7-2; cdr3_aa: CASSQAGLFPYEQYF; cdr3_nt: TGTGCCAGCAGCCAGGCGGGCCTCTTCCCCTACGAGCAGTACTTC
j_call: TRBJ2-7; clone_size: once; d_call: TRBD2; v_call: TRBV7-3; cdr3_aa: CASSYGGSYEQYF; cdr3_nt: TGTGCCAGCAGCTACGGCGGGAGTTACGAGCAGTACTTC
j_call: TRBJ1-1; clone_size: NA; d_call: NA; v_call: TRBV5-1; cdr3_aa: CASSLLGESRTEAFF; cdr3_nt: TGCGCCAGCAGCTTGTTAGGGGAGAGTAGAACTGAAGCTTTCTTT
j_call: TRBJ2-3; clone_size: NA; d_call: TRBD2; v_call: TRBV7-6; cdr3_aa: CASSLVAGGKADTQYF; cdr3_nt: TGTGCCAGCAGCTTAGTCGCGGGGGGGAAAGCAGATACGCAGTATTTT
j_call: TRBJ1-4; clone_size: NA; d_call: NA; v_call: TRBV30; cdr3_aa: CAWRRGANEKLFF; cdr3_nt: TGTGCCTGGAGAAGAGGGGCTAATGAAAAACTGTTTTTT
j_call: TRBJ1-4; clone_size: NA; d_call: TRBD1; v_call: TRBV7-9; cdr3_aa: CASSLGTDATNEKLFF; cdr3_nt: TGTGCCAGCAGCCTGGGGACAGACGCAACTAATGAAAAACTGTTTTTT
j_call: TRBJ2-7; clone_size: NA; d_call: NA; v_call: TRBV6-5; cdr3_aa: CASGYLGGSAVEQYF; cdr3_nt: TGTGCCAGCGGGTACTTAGGAGGCTCGGCGGTCGAGCAGTACTTC
j_call: TRBJ2-3; clone_size: NA; d_call: TRBD2; v_call: TRBV19; cdr3_aa: CASSPTGGIDTQYF; cdr3_nt: TGTGCCAGTAGCCCGACGGGGGGAATAGATACGCAGTATTTT
j_call: TRBJ2-7; clone_size: NA; d_call: TRBD1; v_call: TRBV28; cdr3_aa: CASRPTGGEQYF; cdr3_nt: TGTGCCAGCAGACCCACAGGGGGCGAGCAGTACTTC
j_call: TRBJ2-7; clone_size: NA; d_call: NA; v_call: TRBV2; cdr3_aa: CASSDRRSSYEQYF; cdr3_nt: TGTGCCAGCAGTGACAGGAGATCATCCTACGAGCAGTACTTC
j_call: TRBJ2-2; clone_size: few; d_call: NA; v_call: TRBV7-3; cdr3_aa: CASSFRGGGELFF; cdr3_nt: TGTGCCAGCAGCTTCAGGGGAGGGGGGGAGCTGTTTTTT
j_call: TRBJ2-3; clone_size: once; d_call: TRBD2; v_call: TRBV24-1; cdr3_aa: CATSDRPGSGLQTDTQYF; cdr3_nt: TGTGCCACCAGTGATCGACCTGGGTCGGGACTACAAACAGATACGCAGTATTTT
j_call: TRBJ2-1; clone_size: NA; d_call: TRBD2; v_call: TRBV15; cdr3_aa: CATSRGGTSGYNEQFF; cdr3_nt: TGTGCCACCAGCAGAGGCGGGACTAGCGGGTACAATGAGCAGTTCTTC
j_call: TRBJ2-2; clone_size: NA; d_call: TRBD2; v_call: TRBV7-2; cdr3_aa: CASSLDQRGGPTGELFF; cdr3_nt: TGTGCCAGCAGCTTAGATCAGCGGGGGGGCCCCACCGGGGAGCTGTTTTTT
j_call: TRBJ1-5; clone_size: NA; d_call: NA; v_call: TRBV19; cdr3_aa: CASSIARDQPQHF; cdr3_nt: TGTGCCAGTAGTATCGCCCGGGATCAGCCCCAGCATTTT
j_call: TRBJ1-5; clone_size: NA; d_call: NA; v_call: TRBV18; cdr3_aa: CASSRGQNQPQHF; cdr3_nt: TGTGCCAGCTCTCGAGGACAGAATCAGCCCCAGCATTTT
j_call: TRBJ2-7; clone_size: NA; d_call: NA; v_call: TRBV20-1; cdr3_aa: CSARGTPGGFEQYF; cdr3_nt: TGCAGTGCTCGTGGGACACCGGGGGGTTTTGAGCAGTACTTC
j_call: TRBJ1-2; clone_size: NA; d_call: TRBD1; v_call: TRBV19; cdr3_aa: CASSSRTGANYGYTF; cdr3_nt: TGTGCCAGTAGTTCCCGGACAGGGGCCAACTATGGCTACACCTTC
j_call: TRBJ2-1; clone_size: once; d_call: NA; v_call: TRBV15; cdr3_aa: CATSSPLENYNEQFF; cdr3_nt: TGTGCCACCAGCAGTCCCCTGGAGAATTACAATGAGCAGTTCTTC
j_call: TRBJ1-4; clone_size: NA; d_call: NA; v_call: TRBV11-3; cdr3_aa: CASTRQGTTNEKLFF; cdr3_nt: TGTGCCAGCACCCGACAAGGGACAACTAATGAAAAACTGTTTTTT
j_call: TRBJ2-3; clone_size: NA; d_call: NA; v_call: TRBV5-6; cdr3_aa: CASSLGWGDTQYF; cdr3_nt: TGTGCCAGCAGCCTCGGATGGGGAGATACGCAGTATTTT
j_call: TRBJ1-2; clone_size: NA; d_call: NA; v_call: TRBV7-2; cdr3_aa: CASSLVEAANYGYTF; cdr3_nt: TGTGCCAGCAGCTTAGTGGAGGCAGCTAACTATGGCTACACCTTC
j_call: TRBJ2-1; clone_size: NA; d_call: NA; v_call: TRBV18; cdr3_aa: CASSSRGSSYNEQFF; cdr3_nt: TGTGCCAGCTCATCGCGTGGGAGCTCCTACAATGAGCAGTTCTTC
j_call: TRBJ2-2; clone_size: NA; d_call: NA; v_call: TRBV7-3; cdr3_aa: CASSLGSANTGELFF; cdr3_nt: TGTGCCAGCAGCTTGGGCAGCGCGAACACCGGGGAGCTGTTTTTT
j_call: TRBJ2-1; clone_size: NA; d_call: NA; v_call: TRBV19; cdr3_aa: CASSSRGEQFF; cdr3_nt: TGTGCCAGTAGTAGCAGAGGTGAGCAGTTCTTC
j_call: TRBJ2-3; clone_size: NA; d_call: TRBD2; v_call: TRBV18; cdr3_aa: CASSPLLAGGRTDTQYF; cdr3_nt: TGTGCCAGCTCACCTTTACTAGCGGGGGGTCGCACAGATACGCAGTATTTT
j_call: TRBJ1-1; clone_size: NA; d_call: NA; v_call: TRBV18; cdr3_aa: CASSRTENTEAFF; cdr3_nt: TGTGCCAGCTCACGGACAGAGAACACTGAAGCTTTCTTT
j_call: TRBJ2-3; clone_size: NA; d_call: TRBD2; v_call: TRBV27; cdr3_aa: CASSLAGGPDTQYF; cdr3_nt: TGTGCCAGCAGTTTAGCGGGAGGGCCGGATACGCAGTATTTT
j_call: TRBJ1-2; clone_size: NA; d_call: NA; v_call: TRBV4-1; cdr3_aa: CASSQDRIGYTF; cdr3_nt: TGCGCCAGCAGCCAAGATCGTATTGGCTACACCTTC
j_call: TRBJ2-7; clone_size: NA; d_call: NA; v_call: TRBV7-8; cdr3_aa: CASTPSHGGEQYF; cdr3_nt: TGTGCCAGCACCCCCTCCCATGGGGGCGAGCAGTACTTC
j_call: TRBJ1-3; clone_size: few; d_call: TRBD1; v_call: TRBV7-2; cdr3_aa: CASSKDRVAGNTIYF; cdr3_nt: TGTGCCAGCAGCAAGGACAGGGTGGCTGGAAACACCATATATTTT
j_call: TRBJ1-6; clone_size: NA; d_call: NA; v_call: TRBV7-6; cdr3_aa: CASSLEGRASGSPLHF; cdr3_nt: TGTGCCAGCAGCTTAGAGGGCAGGGCGTCGGGTTCACCCCTCCACTTT
j_call: TRBJ2-7; clone_size: NA; d_call: NA; v_call: TRBV20-1; cdr3_aa: CSARAYEQYF; cdr3_nt: TGCAGTGCTAGAGCCTACGAGCAGTACTTC
j_call: TRBJ2-5; clone_size: once; d_call: TRBD2; v_call: TRBV18; cdr3_aa: CASSPTSGSETQYF; cdr3_nt: TGTGCCAGCTCACCGACTAGCGGGAGTGAGACCCAGTACTTC
j_call: TRBJ2-1; clone_size: NA; d_call: NA; v_call: TRBV20-1; cdr3_aa: CSASGDLYNEQFF; cdr3_nt: TGCAGTGCTAGTGGGGACTTGTACAATGAGCAGTTCTTC
j_call: TRBJ2-3; clone_size: NA; d_call: TRBD2; v_call: TRBV3-1/TRBV3-2; cdr3_aa: CASSHRLAGGTDTQYF; cdr3_nt: TGTGCCAGCAGCCATCGACTAGCGGGGGGCACAGATACGCAGTATTTT
j_call: TRBJ1-5; clone_size: once; d_call: NA; v_call: TRBV11-2; cdr3_aa: CASSLGPINQPQHF; cdr3_nt: TGTGCCAGCAGCTTAGGCCCGATCAATCAGCCCCAGCATTTT
j_call: TRBJ1-1; clone_size: NA; d_call: NA; v_call: TRBV30; cdr3_aa: CAWSRQVGTEAFF; cdr3_nt: TGTGCCTGGAGTCGACAGGTCGGCACTGAAGCTTTCTTT
j_call: TRBJ1-6; clone_size: once; d_call: NA; v_call: TRBV30; cdr3_aa: CAWSVSTINSPLHF; cdr3_nt: TGTGCCTGGAGTGTTTCGACGATCAATTCACCCCTCCACTTT
j_call: TRBJ2-1; clone_size: NA; d_call: NA; v_call: TRBV28; cdr3_aa: CASRQNNEQFF; cdr3_nt: TGTGCCAGCAGACAGAACAATGAGCAGTTCTTC
j_call: TRBJ2-7; clone_size: NA; d_call: TRBD2; v_call: TRBV10-2; cdr3_aa: CASSEQGGGADEQYF; cdr3_nt: TGCGCCAGCAGTGAGCAGGGCGGGGGGGCCGACGAGCAGTACTTC
j_call: TRBJ2-1; clone_size: NA; d_call: TRBD2; v_call: TRBV19; cdr3_aa: CASTYTGGPLNEQFF; cdr3_nt: TGTGCCAGTACCTATACGGGAGGCCCCCTAAATGAGCAGTTCTTC
j_call: TRBJ2-3; clone_size: NA; d_call: TRBD2; v_call: TRBV6-6; cdr3_aa: CASSYKRGGTDTQYF; cdr3_nt: TGTGCCAGCAGTTACAAACGGGGGGGCACAGATACGCAGTATTTT
j_call: TRBJ1-1; clone_size: NA; d_call: NA; v_call: TRBV28; cdr3_aa: CASRRARVTEAFF; cdr3_nt: TGTGCCAGCAGGCGAGCCAGGGTGACTGAAGCTTTCTTT
j_call: TRBJ2-5; clone_size: once; d_call: TRBD1; v_call: TRBV19; cdr3_aa: CASRGTGRGETQYF; cdr3_nt: TGTGCCAGTAGGGGGACAGGGAGGGGAGAGACCCAGTACTTC
j_call: TRBJ2-1; clone_size: NA; d_call: NA; v_call: TRBV6-2/TRBV6-3; cdr3_aa: CASSYTRGRGTRSYNEQFF; cdr3_nt: TGTGCCAGCAGTTACACCCGCGGGCGGGGAACCCGTTCCTACAATGAGCAGTTCTTC
j_call: TRBJ2-7; clone_size: NA; d_call: TRBD2; v_call: TRBV6-5; cdr3_aa: CASSYSGGLEQYF; cdr3_nt: TGTGCCAGCAGCTATAGCGGGGGGCTCGAGCAGTACTTC
j_call: TRBJ2-1; clone_size: NA; d_call: TRBD1; v_call: TRBV2; cdr3_aa: CASSELRGPHNEQFF; cdr3_nt: TGTGCCAGCAGTGAACTGAGGGGGCCCCACAATGAGCAGTTCTTC
j_call: TRBJ1-3; clone_size: NA; d_call: TRBD1; v_call: TRBV27; cdr3_aa: CASMRTGGNTIYF; cdr3_nt: TGTGCCAGCATGCGGACAGGGGGGAACACCATATATTTT
j_call: TRBJ1-3; clone_size: NA; d_call: TRBD1; v_call: TRBV28; cdr3_aa: CASSLAGTGAPSGNTIYF; cdr3_nt: TGTGCCAGCAGTTTGGCGGGGACAGGGGCCCCCTCTGGAAACACCATATATTTT
j_call: TRBJ2-7; clone_size: NA; d_call: NA; v_call: TRBV6-5; cdr3_aa: CASSSPGYEQYF; cdr3_nt: TGTGCCAGCAGTTCACCCGGCTACGAGCAGTACTTC
j_call: TRBJ1-1; clone_size: NA; d_call: NA; v_call: TRBV11-2; cdr3_aa: CASSMPSRQRGTEAFF; cdr3_nt: TGTGCCAGCAGCATGCCTTCAAGACAGAGGGGCACTGAAGCTTTCTTT
j_call: TRBJ1-1; clone_size: once; d_call: NA; v_call: TRBV2; cdr3_aa: CASSQDTDTEAFF; cdr3_nt: TGTGCCAGCAGCCAGGATACGGACACTGAAGCTTTCTTT
j_call: TRBJ2-7; clone_size: NA; d_call: NA; v_call: TRBV7-8; cdr3_aa: CASSAPVGRLTYEQYF; cdr3_nt: TGTGCCAGCAGCGCCCCCGTGGGGCGGCTTACCTACGAGCAGTACTTC
j_call: TRBJ2-3; clone_size: NA; d_call: TRBD2; v_call: TRBV7-9; cdr3_aa: CASSLSPSGFTDTQYF; cdr3_nt: TGTGCCAGCAGCTTATCGCCTAGCGGCTTCACAGATACGCAGTATTTT